The rows below give T cell receptor beta chains drawn from one sample of a study of blood T cell repertoires in COVID-19. TCRdb's table, derived via immunoSEQ multiplex PCR, lists solely in-frame clones and lacks some. Here the sample spans fewer than 350,000 clones, 70% to 90% being singletons. The material sequenced was PBMCs or T cells enriched from blood (not recorded which). Receptors were obtained from a woman in her twenties or thirties who had recovered from COVID-19. Each CDR3 is given with its conserved first and last residue. A D gene is named only where the DNA matches it firmly. Rows may omit the clone size; those that give it use once, few, many or a size class.

V gene	D gene	clone size	J gene	CDR3 protein	CDR3 DNA
TRBV6-5	TRBD1	.	TRBJ1-2	CASSFAPSTGNYGYTF	TGTGCCAGCAGTTTCGCCCCTTCGACAGGGAACTATGGCTACACCTTC
TRBV28	.	once	TRBJ1-6	CASSLLGLGGSDSPLHF	TGTGCCAGCAGTTTATTGGGACTGGGGGGGAGCGATTCACCCCTCCACTTT
TRBV11-2	.	.	TRBJ2-7	CASSLDGAAYEQYF	TGTGCCAGCAGCTTAGATGGGGCAGCCTACGAGCAGTACTTC
TRBV5-1	.	.	TRBJ1-2	CASSLWEKNGYTF	TGCGCCAGCAGCTTGTGGGAGAAAAATGGCTACACCTTC
TRBV19	TRBD2	once	TRBJ2-1	CASSIDPSREGGNEQFF	TGTGCCAGTAGTATAGACCCCTCCCGGGAGGGTGGGAATGAGCAGTTCTTC
TRBV28	TRBD1	.	TRBJ2-7	CASSLSGTGTEQYF	TGTGCCAGCAGTTTATCCGGGACAGGGACCGAGCAGTACTTC
TRBV21-1	.	.	TRBJ2-2	CASSKDESGQGLLTGELFF	TGTGCCAGCAGCAAAGACGAATCGGGACAGGGGTTGTTAACCGGGGAGCTGTTTTTT
TRBV6-1	TRBD1	.	TRBJ1-1	CASSEGTGYTEAFF	TGTGCCAGCAGTGAAGGGACAGGATACACTGAAGCTTTCTTT
TRBV28	.	.	TRBJ2-1	CASSPRGAAVVEQFF	TGTGCCAGCAGTCCCAGGGGAGCGGCGGTGGTCGAGCAGTTCTTC
TRBV5-8	TRBD1	.	TRBJ1-4	CASSLRDRGNEKLFF	TGTGCCAGCAGCTTGAGGGACAGGGGAAATGAAAAACTGTTTTTT
TRBV3-1/TRBV3-2	.	.	TRBJ1-2	CASSQGGALDGYTF	TGTGCCAGCAGCCAAGGTGGGGCGCTGGACGGCTACACCTTC
TRBV6-6	TRBD1	.	TRBJ1-6	CASTGQGADSPLHF	TGTGCCAGCACCGGACAGGGGGCTGATTCACCCCTCCACTTT
TRBV29-1	TRBD2	few	TRBJ2-1	CSVEAASGGLYNEQFF	TGCAGCGTTGAAGCAGCCAGCGGGGGCCTCTACAATGAGCAGTTCTTC
TRBV4-3	TRBD1	.	TRBJ2-1	CASSQRTGGFGNEQFF	TGCGCCAGCAGCCAAAGAACAGGGGGCTTTGGAAATGAGCAGTTCTTC